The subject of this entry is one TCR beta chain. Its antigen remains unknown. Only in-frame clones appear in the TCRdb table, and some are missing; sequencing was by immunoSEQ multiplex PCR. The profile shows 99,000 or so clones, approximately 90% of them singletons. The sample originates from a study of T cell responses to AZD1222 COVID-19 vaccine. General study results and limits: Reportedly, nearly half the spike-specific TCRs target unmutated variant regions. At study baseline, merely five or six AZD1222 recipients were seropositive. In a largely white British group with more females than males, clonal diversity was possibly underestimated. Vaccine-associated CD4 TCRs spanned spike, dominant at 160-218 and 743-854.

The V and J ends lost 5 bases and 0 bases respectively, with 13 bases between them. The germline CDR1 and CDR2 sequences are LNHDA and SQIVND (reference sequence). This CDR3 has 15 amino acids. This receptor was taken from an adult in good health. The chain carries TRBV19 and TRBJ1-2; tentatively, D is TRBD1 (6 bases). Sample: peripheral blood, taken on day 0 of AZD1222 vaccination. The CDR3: CASSPSDRSNYGYTF. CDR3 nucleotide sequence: TGTGCCAGTAGTCCTTCCGACAGGTCTAACTATGGCTACACCTTC. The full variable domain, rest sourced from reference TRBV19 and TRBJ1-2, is DGGITQSPKYLFRKEGQNVTLSCEQNLNHDAMYWYRQDPGQGLRLIYYSQIVNDFQKGDIAEGYSVSREKKESFPLTVTSAQKNPTAFYLCASSPSDRSNYGYTFGSGTRLTVV.